This T cell receptor (beta chain) was recovered during a study of vaccination and CD4 T cells after COVID-19. About the study: Subjects got two shots of BNT162b2 or mRNA-1273 vaccine.

The treatment here: roughly 10-day PBMC culture with coronavirus spike peptide pools or control peptides (ViraFEST assay). Cultured CD4+ T-cell DNA underwent Oncomine TCR Beta short-read sequencing. In TCRdb, the PCR reads were re-called with MiXCR into one record per CDR3 protein. The sample shows over 9,500 distinct CDR3 sequences, 35% to 50% of them seen only once. In germline, CDR1 is LGHNT, CDR2 FRNRAP. V shed 3 bases and J shed 5 bases, with 13 bases lying between them. This CDR3 has 14 residues. This clonotype was seen once. Its cognate antigen is unknown. The receptor was isolated from a human donor with COVID-19. The J gene is TRBJ2-5, the V gene TRBV12-5; D possibly matches TRBD1 or TRBD2 (6 bases each). Sequencing used cultured CD4+ T cells from blood, obtained after SARS-CoV-2 vaccination. This CDR3 is CASGFRRGLETQYF. As DNA, the CDR3 is TGTGCTAGTGGTTTCCGACGGGGGCTTGAGACCCAGTACTTC.